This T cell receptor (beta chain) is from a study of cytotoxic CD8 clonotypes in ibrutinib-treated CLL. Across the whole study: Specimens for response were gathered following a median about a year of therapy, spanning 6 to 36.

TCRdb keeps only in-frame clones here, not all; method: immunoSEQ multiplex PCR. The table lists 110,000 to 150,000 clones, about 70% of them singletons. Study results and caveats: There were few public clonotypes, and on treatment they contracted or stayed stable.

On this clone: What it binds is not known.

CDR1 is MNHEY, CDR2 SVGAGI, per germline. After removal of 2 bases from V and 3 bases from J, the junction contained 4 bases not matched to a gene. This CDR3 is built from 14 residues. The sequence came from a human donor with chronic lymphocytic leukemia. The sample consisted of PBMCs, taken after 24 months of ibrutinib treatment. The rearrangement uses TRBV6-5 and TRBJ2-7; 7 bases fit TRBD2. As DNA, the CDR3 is TGTGCCAGCAGTTACGGGCGGGAGCTCTACGAGCAGTACTTC. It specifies CASSYGRELYEQYF.